This T cell receptor beta chain emerged from a study of CD8+CD57+ T cells in acquired aplastic anemia. Using genomic DNA as the template, TCR beta VDJ and CDR3 profiling was carried out. MiXCR, run by TCRdb on the reads, gives a single entry per CDR3 protein. The sample carries about 180,000 distinct CDR3 sequences, around 45% recorded once. The sample holds many counts of this clonotype. The TCR comes from a human donor in good health. Sequencing used sorted CD4+, CD8+, or CD8+CD57+ T cells (not recorded which) from PBMCs.

The CDR3 loop reads CASSDLDPLHF. The CDR3 DNA follows: TGTGCCAGCAGTGACCTCGACCCCCTCCACTTT. This sequence joins TRBV6-1 and TRBJ1-6; D is undetermined. Trimming took off 3 bases at V and 13 bases at J, with 7 bases between the two ends. The CDR3 runs 11 residues. CDR1 and CDR2 (germline): MNHNS, SASEGT.